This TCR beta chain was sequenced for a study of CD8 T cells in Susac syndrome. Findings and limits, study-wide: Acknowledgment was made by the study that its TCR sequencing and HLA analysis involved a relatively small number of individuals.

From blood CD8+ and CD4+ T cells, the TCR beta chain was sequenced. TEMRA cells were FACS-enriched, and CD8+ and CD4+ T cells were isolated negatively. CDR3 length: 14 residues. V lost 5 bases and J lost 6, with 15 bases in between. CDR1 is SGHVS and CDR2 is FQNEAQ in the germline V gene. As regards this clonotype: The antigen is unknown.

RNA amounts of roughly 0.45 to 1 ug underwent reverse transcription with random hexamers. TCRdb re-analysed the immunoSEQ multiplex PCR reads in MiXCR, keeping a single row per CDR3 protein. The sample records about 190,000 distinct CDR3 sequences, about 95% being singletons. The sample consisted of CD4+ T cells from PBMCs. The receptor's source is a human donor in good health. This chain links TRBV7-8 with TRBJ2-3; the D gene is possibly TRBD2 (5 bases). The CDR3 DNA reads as TGTGCCAGCAGCCCCGCCGGGCGGGTGGATACGCAGTATTTT. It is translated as CASSPAGRVDTQYF.